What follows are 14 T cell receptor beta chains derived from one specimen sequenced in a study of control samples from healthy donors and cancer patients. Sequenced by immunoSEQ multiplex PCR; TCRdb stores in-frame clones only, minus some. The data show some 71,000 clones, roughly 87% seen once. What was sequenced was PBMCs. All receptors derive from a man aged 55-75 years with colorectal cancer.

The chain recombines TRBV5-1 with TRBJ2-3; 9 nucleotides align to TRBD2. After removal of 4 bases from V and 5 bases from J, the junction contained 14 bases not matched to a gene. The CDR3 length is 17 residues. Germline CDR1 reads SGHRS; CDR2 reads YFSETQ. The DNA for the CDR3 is TGCGCCAGCAGCCCATCCCCGGGCGGGGGGGCCAAAGATACGCAGTATTTT. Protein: CASSPSPGGGAKDTQYF.

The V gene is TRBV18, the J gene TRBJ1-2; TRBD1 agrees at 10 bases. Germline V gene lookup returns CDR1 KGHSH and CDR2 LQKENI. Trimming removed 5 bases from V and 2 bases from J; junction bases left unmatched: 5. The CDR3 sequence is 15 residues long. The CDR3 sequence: CASSNRDRGNYGYTF. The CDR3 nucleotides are TGTGCCAGCTCAAACCGGGACAGGGGAAACTATGGCTACACCTTC. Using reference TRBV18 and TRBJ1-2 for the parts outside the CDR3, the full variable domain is NAGVMQNPRHLVRRRGQEARLRCSPMKGHSHVYWYRQLPEEGLKFMVYLQKENIIDESGMPKERFSAEFPKEGPSILRIQQVVRGDSAAYFCASSNRDRGNYGYTFGSGTRLTVV.

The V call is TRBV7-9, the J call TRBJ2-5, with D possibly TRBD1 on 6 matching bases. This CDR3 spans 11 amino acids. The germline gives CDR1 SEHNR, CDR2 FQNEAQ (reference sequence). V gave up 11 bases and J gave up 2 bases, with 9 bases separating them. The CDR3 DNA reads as TGTGCCGGGGGCCAACAAGAGACCCAGTACTTC. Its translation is CAGGQQETQYF.

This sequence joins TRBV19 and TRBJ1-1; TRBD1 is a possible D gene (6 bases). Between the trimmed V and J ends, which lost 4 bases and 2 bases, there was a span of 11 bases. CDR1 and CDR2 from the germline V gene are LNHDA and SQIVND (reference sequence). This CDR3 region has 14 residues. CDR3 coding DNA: TGTGCCAGTAGTAGACGAGGGACAAACACTGAAGCTTTCTTT. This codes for CASSRRGTNTEAFF.

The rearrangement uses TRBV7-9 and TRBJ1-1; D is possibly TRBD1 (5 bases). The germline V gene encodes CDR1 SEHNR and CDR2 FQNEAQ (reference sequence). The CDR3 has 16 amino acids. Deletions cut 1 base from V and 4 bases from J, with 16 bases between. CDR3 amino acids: CASSLGVGRAGTEAFF. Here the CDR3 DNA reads TGTGCCAGCAGCTTAGGGGTCGGCAGGGCTGGCACTGAAGCTTTCTTT.

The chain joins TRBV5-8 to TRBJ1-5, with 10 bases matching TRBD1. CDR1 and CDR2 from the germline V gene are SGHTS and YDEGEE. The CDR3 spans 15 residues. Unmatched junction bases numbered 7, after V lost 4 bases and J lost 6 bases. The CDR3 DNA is TGTGCCAGCAGCCGAAGACAGGGGGCTAGTCAGCCCCAGCATTTT. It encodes CASSRRQGASQPQHF. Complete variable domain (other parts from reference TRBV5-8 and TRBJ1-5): EAGVTQSPTHLIKTRGQQATLRCSPISGHTSVYWYQQALGLGLQFLLWYDEGEERNRGNFPPRFSGRQFPNYSSELNVNALELEDSALYLCASSRRQGASQPQHFGDGTRLSIL.

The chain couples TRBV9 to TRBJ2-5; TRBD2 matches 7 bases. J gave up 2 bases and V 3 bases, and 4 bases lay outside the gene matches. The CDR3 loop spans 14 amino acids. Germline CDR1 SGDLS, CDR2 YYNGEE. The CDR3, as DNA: TGTGCCAGCAGCGGGGGAGGGCCTCAAGAGACCCAGTACTTC. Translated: CASSGGGPQETQYF. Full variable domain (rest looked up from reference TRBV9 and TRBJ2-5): DSGVTQTPKHLITATGQRVTLRCSPRSGDLSVYWYQQSLDQGLQFLIQYYNGEERAKGNILERFSAQQFPDLHSELNLSSLELGDSALYFCASSGGGPQETQYFGPGTRLLVL.

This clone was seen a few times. This CDR3 reads CASTHRGSKPGELFF. CDR3 in DNA: TGTGCCAGCACCCACCGGGGATCAAAGCCCGGGGAGCTGTTTTTT. The V call is TRBV5-4, the J call TRBJ2-2, with TRBD2 as a possible D gene (5 bases). The CDR3 is 15 amino acids. CDR1 and CDR2 from the germline V gene are SGHNT and YYREEE (reference sequence). Trimming stripped 6 bases from V and 6 bases from J, with 18 bases between.

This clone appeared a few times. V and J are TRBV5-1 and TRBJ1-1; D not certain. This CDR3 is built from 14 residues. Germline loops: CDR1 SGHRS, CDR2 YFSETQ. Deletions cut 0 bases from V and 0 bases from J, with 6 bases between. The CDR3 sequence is CASSLGGMNTEAFF. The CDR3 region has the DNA TGCGCCAGCAGCTTGGGAGGGATGAACACTGAAGCTTTCTTT.

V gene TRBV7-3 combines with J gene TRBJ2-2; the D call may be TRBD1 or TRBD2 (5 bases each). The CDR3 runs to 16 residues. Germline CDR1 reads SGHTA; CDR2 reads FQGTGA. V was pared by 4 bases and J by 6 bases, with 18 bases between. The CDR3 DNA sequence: TGTGCCAGCAGCTCCGCCGGGGACCCCGATGCCGGGGAGCTGTTTTTT. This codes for CASSSAGDPDAGELFF.

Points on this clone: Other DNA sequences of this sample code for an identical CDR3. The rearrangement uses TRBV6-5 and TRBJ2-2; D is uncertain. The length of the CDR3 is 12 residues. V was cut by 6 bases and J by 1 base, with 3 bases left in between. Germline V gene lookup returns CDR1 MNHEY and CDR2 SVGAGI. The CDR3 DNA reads TGTGCCAGCAGCAGGAACACCGGGGAGCTGTTTTTT. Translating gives CASSRNTGELFF.

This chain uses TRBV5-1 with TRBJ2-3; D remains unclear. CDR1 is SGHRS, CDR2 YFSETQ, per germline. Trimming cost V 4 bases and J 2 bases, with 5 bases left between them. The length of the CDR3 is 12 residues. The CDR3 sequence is CASSPDTDTQYF. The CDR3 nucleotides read TGCGCCAGCAGCCCCGACACAGATACGCAGTATTTT.

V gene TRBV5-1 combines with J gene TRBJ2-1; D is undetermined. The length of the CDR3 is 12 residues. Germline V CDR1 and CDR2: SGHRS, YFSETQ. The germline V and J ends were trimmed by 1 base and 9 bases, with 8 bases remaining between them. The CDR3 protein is CASSLNSVEQFF. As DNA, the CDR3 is TGCGCCAGCAGCTTGAATAGTGTTGAGCAGTTCTTC.

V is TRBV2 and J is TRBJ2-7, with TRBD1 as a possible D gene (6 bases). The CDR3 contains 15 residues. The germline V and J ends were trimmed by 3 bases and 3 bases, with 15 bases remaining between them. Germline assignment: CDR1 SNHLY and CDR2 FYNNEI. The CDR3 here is CASSEGRGWYYEQYF. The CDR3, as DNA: TGTGCCAGCAGTGAGGGCAGGGGATGGTACTACGAGCAGTACTTC.